One TCR beta chain is described in this entry. Its antigen is as yet unknown. The sample is drawn from a study of beta chain features in type 1 diabetes. The V and J ends lost 4 bases and 2 bases respectively, with 5 bases between them. This CDR3 contains 12 residues. Looked up from germline, CDR1 is MNHNY and CDR2 is SVGAGI (reference sequence). Overall study findings and caveats: Patients with type 1 diabetes showed fewer VDJ junction insertions and more deletions.

Stem cell-like memory, regulatory, central memory and naive CD4+ cells were sorted via CD45RO/CCR7/CD25/CD127/CD95/CD27. Sequencing targeted expressed TCRB transcripts, as all isolated RNA had been reverse transcribed. The method was immunoSEQ multiplex PCR; TCRdb's version includes in-frame clones alone and lacks a portion of them. This sample carries about 900,000 clones, roughly 15% of them seen once, and the ten largest clones take around 0.02%. The sequenced sample consisted of naive CD4+ T cells from blood. The rearrangement uses TRBV6-6 and TRBJ2-5; no firm D call. The TCR originated in a woman aged 18 to 35 in good health. CDR3 protein: CASSSVQETQYF. DNA of the CDR3: TGTGCCAGCAGTTCCGTACAAGAGACCCAGTACTTC.